This T cell receptor (beta chain) was profiled in a study of identical twins. TCRdb reprocessed the 5' RACE reads with MiXCR, giving one entry per CDR3 protein. This sample has roughly 570,000 distinct CDR3 sequences, with approximately 10% found just once. The CDR3 has 16 amino acids. In the case of this clonotype: This could be a read error, since a much larger clone is one nucleotide away.

This sample also appeared in a second study, on yellow fever vaccine responses in identical twins. That report notes: Reported findings indicate that twins' vaccine T cell responses seemed partially convergent, partially personalized.

This receptor was identified in a woman under 30 in good health. Material: PBMCs. The chain links TRBV7-1 to TRBJ2-3, with 8 bases aligning to TRBD1. TRBV7-1 is sorted into the ORF group, with uncertain function. CDR3 amino acids: CAISSGTGVSTDTQYF. The DNA of the CDR3 is TGTGCCATCAGCTCGGGGACAGGCGTCAGCACAGATACGCAGTATTTT.